Following are 18 T cell receptor beta chains from one sample sequenced in a study of cytomegalovirus exposure and HLA in healthy donors (dated by TCRdb to 2016 to 2017). The protocol used for the library was the immunoSEQ multiplex PCR assay. The multiplex PCR relied on a mix of 60 forward primers for TCR Vbeta segments and 13 reverse primers for TCR Jbeta segments. TCRdb's version of the immuneACCESS table is confined to in-frame rearrangements and falls short of the full clone set. An unresolved V gene accounts for under half of the shortfall where checked; the remainder is of unknown origin. For this sample the table gives roughly 97,000 clones, of which roughly 73% were detected only once. Roughly 3.5% of the sample is taken by the ten largest. Sequencing was done on a sample of PBMCs. The receptor source for this set is a man aged 40-50 years in good health and CMV-seronegative.

V usage is TRBV18 and J usage is TRBJ2-3, with 8 positions matching TRBD1. This CDR3 contains 16 residues. V was pared by 2 bases and J by 0 bases, with 4 bases of the junction left unmatched. The germline V gene encodes CDR1 KGHSH and CDR2 LQKENI. The DNA of the CDR3 is TGTGCCAGCTCACCAAGTCGGACAGGGAGCACAGATACGCAGTATTTT. As protein: CASSPSRTGSTDTQYF.

The chain joins TRBV7-2 to TRBJ1-1; D gene unclear. The CDR3 sequence is 15 residues long. V gave up 1 base and J gave up 4 bases, with 13 bases separating them. Germline loops: CDR1 SGHTA, CDR2 FQGNSA. The CDR3 loop is CASSLEAGGGTEAFF. The CDR3 region has the DNA TGTGCCAGCAGCTTAGAGGCGGGAGGCGGCACTGAAGCTTTCTTT.

The chain couples TRBV5-1 to TRBJ2-5, with 7 bases fitting TRBD2. Germline CDR1 SGHRS, CDR2 YFSETQ. V lost 0 bases, J lost 5 bases, and 4 bases stayed unmatched. The CDR3 is made up of 14 amino acids. CDR3 nucleotide sequence: TGCGCCAGCAGCTTGGGCGGGGGTGAGGAGACCCAGTACTTC. It is translated as CASSLGGGEETQYF.

A word on this clone: Distinct nucleotide sequences in the sample also encode this CDR3. The chain links TRBV6-1 to TRBJ2-7; D gene unclear. V lost 2 bases, J lost 0 bases, and 14 bases lay in between. Germline lookup yields CDR1 MNHNS and CDR2 SASEGT. The length of the CDR3 is 16 residues. CDR3 in amino acids: CASSESRGLGSYEQYF. DNA of the CDR3: TGTGCCAGCAGTGAATCCCGAGGTCTCGGCTCCTACGAGCAGTACTTC.

The chain uses TRBV6-6 and TRBJ1-5; TRBD1 aligns across 9 bases. The V segment lost 0 bases and the J segment 8 bases; nucleotides outside the gene matches: 5. The germline CDR1 and CDR2 sequences are MNHNY and SVGAGI (reference sequence). The CDR3 runs to 15 residues. Here the CDR3 reads CASSYSGTGSKPQHF. The CDR3 nucleotides are TGTGCCAGCAGTTACTCTGGGACAGGGTCTAAGCCCCAGCATTTT.

The V and J genes are TRBV27 and TRBJ1-5; 7 bases are a match to TRBD1. Per germline, CDR1 MNHEY and CDR2 SMNVEV (reference sequence). CDR3 length: 16 residues. The V gene end was trimmed by 5 bases and the J gene end by 9 bases; junction bases not matched to a gene: 16. The CDR3 loop reads CASSRAGQSRHWPQHF. Here the CDR3 DNA reads TGTGCCAGCAGTCGGGCGGGACAGAGCCGACACTGGCCCCAGCATTTT.

V and J are TRBV6-5 and TRBJ1-1; TRBD1 is a possible D gene (6 bases). CDR1 is MNHEY and CDR2 is SVGAGI in the germline V gene. V shed 5 bases and J shed 3 bases, with 16 bases lying between them. The CDR3 is 15 amino acids. The CDR3 DNA reads as TGTGCCAGCAGTCAAACAGGGAGACAATACACTGAAGCTTTCTTT. As protein: CASSQTGRQYTEAFF.

This clone was counted a few times. The J gene is TRBJ2-3, the V gene TRBV5-1, with 9 bases aligning to TRBD2. V gave up 0 bases and J gave up 1 base; unmatched junction bases: 0. Germline V gives CDR1 SGHRS, CDR2 YFSETQ. This CDR3 has 15 residues. CDR3 sequence: CASSLASGGTDTQYF. As DNA, the CDR3 is TGCGCCAGCAGCTTGGCTAGCGGGGGCACAGATACGCAGTATTTT.

The V gene is TRBV11-3, the J gene TRBJ1-5; 8 positions agree with TRBD1. Trimming took 0 bases from V and 7 from J; bases not matched to a gene: 5. The CDR3 consists of 15 residues. Germline values: CDR1 SGHNT, CDR2 YENEEA. The CDR3 sequence is CASSLEQGGHQPQHF. The CDR3 region has the DNA TGTGCCAGCAGCTTAGAACAGGGGGGCCACCAGCCCCAGCATTTT.

The rearrangement uses TRBV7-2 and TRBJ2-7; TRBD2 agrees at 9 bases. Germline V gives CDR1 SGHTA, CDR2 FQGNSA. The V and J ends lost 5 bases and 7 bases, in that order; junction bases with no gene match: 6. The CDR3 has 13 residues. CDR3 nucleotide sequence: TGTGCCAGCAGCCGTAATAGCGGGGGTGAGCAGTACTTC. It yields the protein CASSRNSGGEQYF.

The chain couples TRBV7-2 to TRBJ2-7; 7 bases fit TRBD1. V lost 1 base, J lost 2 bases, and 8 bases stayed unmatched. The CDR3 covers 16 residues. The V gene's germline CDR1 is SGHTA and CDR2 FQGNSA. CDR3: CASSLGVSQGAYEQYF. The CDR3 DNA reads TGTGCCAGCAGCTTAGGAGTGTCTCAGGGGGCCTACGAGCAGTACTTC.

The chain couples TRBV14 to TRBJ2-7, with 13 bases fitting TRBD2. The germline CDR1 and CDR2 sequences are SGHDN and FVKESK. V lost 6 bases, J lost 4 bases, and 9 bases stayed unmatched. The CDR3 totals 16 residues. The CDR3 DNA is TGTGCCAGCAGTCAACTAGCGGGGGGGCCAAAGTACGAGCAGTACTTC. Protein product: CASSQLAGGPKYEQYF.

The chain joins TRBV5-4 to TRBJ2-5, with 13 bases that match TRBD2. The CDR3 has 16 residues. V was pared by 4 bases and J by 5 bases, with 8 bases of the junction left unmatched. Germline loops: CDR1 SGHNT, CDR2 YYREEE (reference sequence). The CDR3 DNA is TGTGCCAGCAGCGCCACTAGCGGGGGGGCCGGGGAGACCCAGTACTTC. It yields the protein CASSATSGGAGETQYF. The whole variable domain, filled in from reference TRBV5-4 and TRBJ2-5, reads ETGVTQSPTHLIKTRGQQVTLRCSSQSGHNTVSWYQQALGQGPQFIFQYYREEENGRGNFPPRFSGLQFPNYSSELNVNALELDDSALYLCASSATSGGAGETQYFGPGTRLLVL.

The chain has TRBV7-8 and TRBJ2-3; weak D call: TRBD2 (6 bases). The germline V gene encodes CDR1 SGHVS and CDR2 FQNEAQ. The V end lost 8 bases, the J end lost 1 base, and 19 bases lay between the germline ends. The CDR3 sequence is 16 residues long. The CDR3: CASDPGAGLGTDTQYF. The CDR3 DNA reads as TGTGCCAGCGACCCTGGTGCGGGGTTGGGCACAGATACGCAGTATTTT.

The V and J genes are TRBV7-6 and TRBJ2-3, with a weak D call TRBD1 (5 bases). The CDR3 runs to 14 residues. V was clipped by 3 bases and J by 5 bases, with 12 bases between them. Germline CDR1 SGHVS, CDR2 FNYEAQ. CDR3 in amino acids: CASSFDRSQDTQYF. The CDR3 nucleotides are TGTGCCAGCAGCTTCGACAGATCGCAAGATACGCAGTATTTT.

The V gene is TRBV7-2, the J gene TRBJ1-2; 9 bases line up with TRBD1. With V trimmed by 0 bases and J by 6 bases, 5 bases remained unmatched. This CDR3 has 15 amino acids. Germline V gives CDR1 SGHTA, CDR2 FQGNSA. The CDR3 sequence: CASSLARDRVDGYTF. CDR3 nucleotide sequence: TGTGCCAGCAGCTTAGCACGGGACAGGGTGGATGGCTACACCTTC.

This clone was seen only a few times. The chain recombines TRBV2 with TRBJ1-1, with D maybe TRBD1 (6 bases). Between the trimmed V and J ends, which lost 8 bases and 2 bases, there was a span of 15 bases. The germline CDR1 and CDR2 sequences are SNHLY and FYNNEI. The CDR3 is 14 amino acids. Here the CDR3 DNA reads TGTGCCAGCCGACGTCAGACAGGTAACACTGAAGCTTTCTTT. This codes for CASRRQTGNTEAFF. Using reference TRBV2 and TRBJ1-1 for the parts outside the CDR3, the full variable domain is EPEVTQTPSHQVTQMGQEVILRCVPISNHLYFYWYRQILGQKVEFLVSFYNNEISEKSEIFDDQFSVERPDGSNFTLKIRSTKLEDSAMYFCASRRQTGNTEAFFGQGTRLTVV.

V usage is TRBV5-1 and J usage is TRBJ2-7; 7 nucleotides line up with TRBD1. Germline CDR1 and CDR2: SGHRS and YFSETQ. With 4 bases clipped from V and 4 bases from J, the junction kept 11 bases outside the gene matches. CDR3 length: 15 residues. CDR3 region: CASSKSGTEGYEQYF. CDR3 DNA sequence: TGCGCCAGCAGCAAATCCGGGACAGAGGGATACGAGCAGTACTTC. Together with reference TRBV5-1 and TRBJ2-7, the CDR3 gives the full variable domain: KAGVTQTPRYLIKTRGQQVTLSCSPISGHRSVSWYQQTPGQGLQFLFEYFSETQRNKGNFPGRFSGRQFSNSRSEMNVSTLELGDSALYLCASSKSGTEGYEQYFGPGTRLTVT.